This TCR beta chain was observed in a study of blood T cell repertoires in COVID-19. The CDR3 is made up of 19 amino acids. CDR1 and CDR2 (germline): SEHNR, FQNEAQ (reference sequence). The trim removed 1 base at V and 0 bases at J, leaving 13 bases unmatched. Produced via immunoSEQ multiplex PCR; TCRdb's table is partial and in-frame only. The data contain around 260,000 clones, 88% of them seen just once; the ten biggest clones take up about 0.65%. This chain connects TRBV7-9 to TRBJ1-1; 8 bases are a match to TRBD1. The TCR comes from a human donor in a cohort sampled during active COVID-19. Sequencing used peripheral blood. The CDR3 DNA is TGTGCCAGCAGCTTAGTTGCCGGACAGGGCCGGGGCATGAACACTGAAGCTTTCTTT. Encoded protein: CASSLVAGQGRGMNTEAFF.